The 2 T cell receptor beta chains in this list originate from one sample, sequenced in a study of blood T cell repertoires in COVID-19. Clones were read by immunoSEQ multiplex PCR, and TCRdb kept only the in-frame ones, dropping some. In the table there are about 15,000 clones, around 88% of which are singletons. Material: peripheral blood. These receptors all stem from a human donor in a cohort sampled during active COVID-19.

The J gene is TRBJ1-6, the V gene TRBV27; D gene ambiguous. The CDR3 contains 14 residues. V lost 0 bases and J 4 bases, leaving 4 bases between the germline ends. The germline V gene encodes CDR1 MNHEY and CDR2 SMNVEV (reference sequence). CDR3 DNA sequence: TGTGCCAGCAGTTTATCCAATTATAATTCACCCCTCCACTTT. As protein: CASSLSNYNSPLHF.

Here the CDR3 DNA reads TGTGCCAGCAGCCAGTGGGACAGGGGTGGAGATACGCAGTATTTT. Its protein product is CASSQWDRGGDTQYF. The chain employs TRBV4-2 and TRBJ2-3; TRBD1 matches 10 bases. CDR1 is LGHNA, CDR2 YNFKEQ, per germline. This CDR3 region has 15 residues. Trimming removed 3 bases from V and 5 bases from J; junction bases left unmatched: 5.